This T cell receptor beta chain was sequenced for a study of blood T cell repertoires in COVID-19. The CDR3 spans 12 residues. V shed 8 bases and J 8 bases; nucleotides not matched to a gene: 7. Germline loops: CDR1 LGHNA, CDR2 YSLEER. The assay was immunoSEQ multiplex PCR, and TCRdb's table has in-frame clones only and misses some. The sample consists of more than 200,000 clones, about 90% of them appearing once. Adults between roughly 18 and 95 years of age took part from 20 to 25 US areas. Cohorts were based on clinical histories the participants reported. This receptor was identified in a woman aged 25 to 39 with acute COVID-19. Sequenced input: PBMCs or T cells enriched from blood (not recorded which). V usage is TRBV4-3 and J usage is TRBJ2-7, with 9 bases fitting TRBD1. The CDR3 DNA follows: TGCGCCAGCTCCCGGGACAGGGCGCAGCAGTACTTC. It codes for CASSRDRAQQYF.